The sequence of this T cell receptor (beta chain) was determined in a study of blood T cell repertoires in COVID-19. Across the study: Collection of acute and convalescent COVID-19 samples took place in the United States, Italy and Spain.

This clone was observed a handful of times. This table comes from immunoSEQ multiplex PCR, and its TCRdb copy is limited to in-frame clones, with some not included. The data show roughly 230,000 clones, with 70% to 90% seen just once and 5% to 8% held by the top ten. All exposed participants met a person with COVID-19 within 2 weeks before entering the study. The length of the CDR3 is 14 residues. Germline values: CDR1 SGHNT, CDR2 YYREEE (reference sequence). The V end was cut by 2 bases, the J end by 0 bases, with 8 bases between. Source material: PBMCs or T cells enriched from blood (not recorded which). The gene calls are TRBV5-4 and TRBJ1-1, with D unresolved. The TCR sequence derives from a woman aged 50 to 60 who had been exposed to COVID-19. CDR3 bases: TGTGCCAGCAGCTTTGAACAAATGAACACTGAAGCTTTCTTT. Translating gives CASSFEQMNTEAFF.